This T cell receptor (beta chain) appears in the sequencing data of a study of cytomegalovirus exposure and HLA in healthy donors. About the study: In an earlier analysis, almost 120 million unique TCR beta sequences were found from some 180 million T cells.

This clone was seen a handful of times. As yet, its antigen is unknown. Study-wide points: It was about 150 TCR beta chains that were listed as cytomegalovirus-associated. When the data were analyzed later, several of the most significant clusters appeared to be linked to common viral pathogens. According to a later analysis, most TCR beta chains associated with CMV appeared HLA-restricted.

Trimming took 0 bases from V and 6 from J; bases not matched to a gene: 7. The CDR3 is 15 residues long. CDR1 SGHKS and CDR2 YYEKEE come from the germline V gene (reference sequence). Researchers ran the PCR with 60 Vbeta and 13 Jbeta primers. Measured with immunoSEQ multiplex PCR; TCRdb has only the in-frame clones, and not every one. The sample consists of roughly 99,000 clones, 79% of them appearing once. The TCR sequence derives from a male donor in good health and CMV-seropositive. This rearrangement joins TRBV5-5 to TRBJ1-1; the match to TRBD1 covers 8 bases. The sequencing sample was made of PBMCs. The CDR3 reads CASSLARTGRAEAFF. The CDR3, as DNA: TGTGCCAGCAGCTTGGCCCGGACAGGGAGGGCTGAAGCTTTCTTT.